This TCR beta chain stems from a study of OX40 agonist ivuxolimab in advanced cancers. Study context: 40% to 50% of patients had received prior checkpoint inhibitor therapy. Three dose-escalation patients had partial responses: one with hepatocellular carcinoma and two with cutaneous melanoma. Overall study results and limits: Relatively little clonal expansion, among the lowest observed, appeared in partial responders at 0.1-3.0 mg/kg.

As to this clone: Antigen specificity is unknown.

Measured with immunoSEQ multiplex PCR; TCRdb has only the in-frame clones, and not every one. The top ten clones hold about 9.3% of a sample with tens of thousands of clones, about 83% of them seen once. The source of this sequence is an adult with an advanced solid tumor such as melanoma, head and neck, liver or kidney cancer. The sample here was CD4+ or CD8+ T cells sorted from blood, taken in a trial of the OX40 agonist ivuxolimab.

The CDR3 region has the DNA TGTGCCAGCAGCCCTTTTAGCGCCCTCTTGAGCACTGAAGCTTTCTTT. Protein sequence: CASSPFSALLSTEAFF. V and J are TRBV6-6 and TRBJ1-1; D is unresolved. Trimming cost V 6 bases and J 4 bases, with 21 bases left between them. Germline V lookup: CDR1 MNHNY, CDR2 SVGAGI (reference sequence). The CDR3 spans 16 residues.